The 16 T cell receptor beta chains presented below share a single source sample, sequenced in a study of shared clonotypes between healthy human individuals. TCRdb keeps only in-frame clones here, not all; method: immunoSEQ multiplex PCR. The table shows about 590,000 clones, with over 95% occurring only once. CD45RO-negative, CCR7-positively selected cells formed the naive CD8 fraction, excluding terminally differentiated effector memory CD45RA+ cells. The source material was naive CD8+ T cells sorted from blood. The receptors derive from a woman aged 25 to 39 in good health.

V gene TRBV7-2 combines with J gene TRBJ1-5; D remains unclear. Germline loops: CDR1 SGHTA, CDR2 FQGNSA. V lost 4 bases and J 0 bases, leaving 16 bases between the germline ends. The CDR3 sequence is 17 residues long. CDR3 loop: CASSYAISPDSNQPQHF. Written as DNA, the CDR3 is TGTGCCAGCAGCTACGCGATTTCGCCTGATAGCAATCAGCCCCAGCATTTT.

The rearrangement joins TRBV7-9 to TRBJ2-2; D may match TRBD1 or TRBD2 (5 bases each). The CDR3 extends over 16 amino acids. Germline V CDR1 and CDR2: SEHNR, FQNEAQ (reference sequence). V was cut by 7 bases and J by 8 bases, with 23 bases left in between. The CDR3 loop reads CASNDKDKGVLGELFF. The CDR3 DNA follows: TGTGCCAGCAACGATAAGGACAAGGGAGTATTGGGGGAGCTGTTTTTT.

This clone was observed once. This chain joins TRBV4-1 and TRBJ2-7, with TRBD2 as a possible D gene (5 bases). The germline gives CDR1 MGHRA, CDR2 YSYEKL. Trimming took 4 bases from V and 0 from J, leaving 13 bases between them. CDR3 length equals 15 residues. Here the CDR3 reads CASSPHKGSSYEQYF. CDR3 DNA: TGCGCCAGCAGCCCCCATAAAGGGAGCTCCTACGAGCAGTACTTC.

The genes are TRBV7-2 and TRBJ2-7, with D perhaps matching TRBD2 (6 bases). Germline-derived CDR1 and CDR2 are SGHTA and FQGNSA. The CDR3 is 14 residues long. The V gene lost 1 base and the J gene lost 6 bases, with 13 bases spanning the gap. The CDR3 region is CASSLVGGKSEQYF. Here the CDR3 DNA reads TGTGCCAGCAGCTTAGTTGGGGGGAAGAGCGAGCAGTACTTC.

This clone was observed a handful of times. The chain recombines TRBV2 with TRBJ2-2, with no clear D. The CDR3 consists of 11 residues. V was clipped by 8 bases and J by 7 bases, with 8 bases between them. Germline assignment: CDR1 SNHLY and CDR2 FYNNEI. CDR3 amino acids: CASVGDGELFF. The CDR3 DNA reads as TGTGCCAGCGTTGGTGACGGGGAGCTGTTTTTT. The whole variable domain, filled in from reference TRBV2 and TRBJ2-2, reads EPEVTQTPSHQVTQMGQEVILRCVPISNHLYFYWYRQILGQKVEFLVSFYNNEISEKSEIFDDQFSVERPDGSNFTLKIRSTKLEDSAMYFCASVGDGELFFGEGSRLTVL.

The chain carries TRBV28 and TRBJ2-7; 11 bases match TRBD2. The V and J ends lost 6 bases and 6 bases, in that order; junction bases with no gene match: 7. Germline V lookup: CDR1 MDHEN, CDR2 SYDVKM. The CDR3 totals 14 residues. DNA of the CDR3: TGTGCCAGCAGCCCACTAGCGGGAGCAGTCGAGCAGTACTTC. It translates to CASSPLAGAVEQYF.

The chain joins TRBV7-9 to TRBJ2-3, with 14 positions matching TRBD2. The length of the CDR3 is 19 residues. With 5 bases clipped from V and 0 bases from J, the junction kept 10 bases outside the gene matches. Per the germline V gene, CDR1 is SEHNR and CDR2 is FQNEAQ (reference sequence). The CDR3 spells CASSTGLAGDYTSTDTQYF. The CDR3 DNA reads TGTGCCAGCAGCACGGGACTAGCGGGAGACTACACTAGCACAGATACGCAGTATTTT.

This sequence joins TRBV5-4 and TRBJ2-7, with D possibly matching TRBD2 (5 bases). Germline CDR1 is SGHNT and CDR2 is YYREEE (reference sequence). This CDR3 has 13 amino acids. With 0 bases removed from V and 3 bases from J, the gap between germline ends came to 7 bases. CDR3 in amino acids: CASSLGENYEQYF. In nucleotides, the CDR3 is TGTGCCAGCAGCTTGGGGGAGAACTACGAGCAGTACTTC. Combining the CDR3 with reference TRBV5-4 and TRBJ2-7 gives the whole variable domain ETGVTQSPTHLIKTRGQQVTLRCSSQSGHNTVSWYQQALGQGPQFIFQYYREEENGRGNFPPRFSGLQFPNYSSELNVNALELDDSALYLCASSLGENYEQYFGPGTRLTVT.

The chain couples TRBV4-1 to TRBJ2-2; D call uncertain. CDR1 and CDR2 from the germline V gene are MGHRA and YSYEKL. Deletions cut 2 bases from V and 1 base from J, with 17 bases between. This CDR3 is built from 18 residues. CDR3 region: CASSQNPPSGMNTGELFF. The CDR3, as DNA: TGCGCCAGCAGCCAAAACCCCCCTTCGGGTATGAACACCGGGGAGCTGTTTTTT.

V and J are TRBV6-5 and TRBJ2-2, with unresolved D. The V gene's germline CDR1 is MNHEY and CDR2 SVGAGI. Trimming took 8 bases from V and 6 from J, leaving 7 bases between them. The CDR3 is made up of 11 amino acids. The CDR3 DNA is TGTGCCAGCCAAAACTCCGGGGAGCTGTTTTTT. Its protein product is CASQNSGELFF.

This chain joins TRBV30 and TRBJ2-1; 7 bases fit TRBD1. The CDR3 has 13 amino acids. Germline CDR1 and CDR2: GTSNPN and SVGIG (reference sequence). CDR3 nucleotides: TGTGCAGAGTCGGGGACAGACTACAATGAGCAGTTCTTC. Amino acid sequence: CAESGTDYNEQFF. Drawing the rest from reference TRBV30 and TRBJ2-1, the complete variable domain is SQTIHQWPATLVQPVGSPLSLECTVEGTSNPNLYWYRQAAGRGLQLLFYSVGIGQISSEVPQNLSASRPQDRQFILSSKKLLLSDSGFYLCAESGTDYNEQFFGPGTRLTVL.

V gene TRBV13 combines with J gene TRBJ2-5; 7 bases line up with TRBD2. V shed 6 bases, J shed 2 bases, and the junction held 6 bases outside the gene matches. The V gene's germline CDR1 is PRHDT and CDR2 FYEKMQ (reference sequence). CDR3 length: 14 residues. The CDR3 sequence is CASSRTSEQETQYF. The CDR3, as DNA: TGTGCCAGCAGTCGTACTAGCGAACAAGAGACCCAGTACTTC.

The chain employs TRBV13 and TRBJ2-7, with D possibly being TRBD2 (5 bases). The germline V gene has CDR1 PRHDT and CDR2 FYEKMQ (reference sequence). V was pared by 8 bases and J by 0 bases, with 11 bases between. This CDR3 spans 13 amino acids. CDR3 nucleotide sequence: TGTGCCAGCGGGAAACGGGACTCCTACGAGCAGTACTTC. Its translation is CASGKRDSYEQYF.

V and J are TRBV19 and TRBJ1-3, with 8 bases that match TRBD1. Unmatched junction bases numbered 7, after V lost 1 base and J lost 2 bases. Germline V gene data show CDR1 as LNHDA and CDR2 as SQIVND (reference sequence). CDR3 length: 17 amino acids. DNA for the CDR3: TGTGCCAGTAGTATAGGTCATGGGACAGGCGCTGGAAACACCATATATTTT. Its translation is CASSIGHGTGAGNTIYF.

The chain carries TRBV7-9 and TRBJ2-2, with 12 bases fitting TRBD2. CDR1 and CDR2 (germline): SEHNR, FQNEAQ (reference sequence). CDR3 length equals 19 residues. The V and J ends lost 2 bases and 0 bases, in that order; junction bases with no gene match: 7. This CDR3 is CASSLNVASGRANTGELFF. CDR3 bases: TGTGCCAGCAGCTTAAACGTCGCTAGCGGGAGGGCGAACACCGGGGAGCTGTTTTTT. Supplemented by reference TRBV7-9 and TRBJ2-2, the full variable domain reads DTGVSQNPRHKITKRGQNVTFRCDPISEHNRLYWYRQTLGQGPEFLTYFQNEAQLEKSRLLSDRFSAERPKGSFSTLEIQRTEQGDSAMYLCASSLNVASGRANTGELFFGEGSRLTVL.

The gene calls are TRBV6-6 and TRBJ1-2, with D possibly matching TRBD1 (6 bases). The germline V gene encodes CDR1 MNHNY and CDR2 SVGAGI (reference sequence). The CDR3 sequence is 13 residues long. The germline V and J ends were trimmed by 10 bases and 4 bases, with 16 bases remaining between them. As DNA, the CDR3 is TGTGCCACCCGGGGGGCGCCGGCCTATGGCTACACCTTC. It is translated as CATRGAPAYGYTF.